Presented here are 4 T cell receptor beta chains from one specimen sequenced in a study of blood T cell repertoires in COVID-19. Assay used: immunoSEQ multiplex PCR; TCRdb lists only in-frame clones, some missing. The data contain 400,000 to 550,000 clones, roughly 85% of them seen just once; the ten biggest clones take up roughly 2%. Specimen: PBMCs or T cells enriched from blood (not recorded which). These TCRs come from a woman aged 18-35 years with acute COVID-19.

The chain has TRBV5-6 and TRBJ1-4; the match to TRBD1 covers 9 bases. Per germline, CDR1 SGHDT and CDR2 YYEEEE. The CDR3 is 18 residues long. V was clipped by 2 bases and J by 0 bases; unmatched bases: 8. The CDR3 spells CASSFLPGQGATNEKLFF. The CDR3 DNA reads as TGTGCCAGCAGCTTCTTGCCGGGACAGGGAGCAACTAATGAAAAACTGTTTTTT.

The J gene is TRBJ1-2, the V gene TRBV11-2, with D possibly being TRBD1 (5 bases). Germline CDR1 and CDR2: SGHAT and FQNNGV. V lost 5 bases and J 4 bases, leaving 11 bases between the germline ends. The CDR3 length is 13 residues. The CDR3 loop is CASSMTAVYGYTF. For the CDR3, the DNA is TGTGCCAGCAGCATGACAGCCGTCTATGGCTACACCTTC.

This chain connects TRBV27 to TRBJ1-2; 8 bases align to TRBD1. The CDR3 sequence is 15 residues long. Losses at the gene ends were 4 bases for V and 7 bases for J; bases not matched to a gene: 11. From germline, CDR1 is MNHEY and CDR2 SMNVEV (reference sequence). This CDR3 is CASSSRTGNFGGYTF. CDR3 nucleotides: TGTGCCAGCAGTTCGCGGACAGGGAATTTTGGTGGCTACACCTTC.

The chain has TRBV21-1 and TRBJ1-1; the DNA was not used to check the table's D call, TRBD1. TRBV21-1 is given as a pseudogene. The CDR3 has 21 residues. The CDR3 DNA follows: TGTGCCAGCAGCAAAGTAGTCTTTAAACTTAATGTAAAGGGGCATGACACTGAAGCTTTCTTT. This sequence encodes CASSKVVFKLNVKGHDTEAFF.